This T cell receptor (beta chain) originates from a study of graft-versus-host responses after intestinal transplantation. About the study: Recipients had multivisceral, liver-intestinal, or isolated intestinal transplants. Recipients uniformly received anti-thymocyte globulin induction, followed by tacrolimus and steroids for three to four years. Study findings and constraints: GvH clones detected in recipient marrow included some appearing first in ileum or blood. Declining HvG levels early post-transplant were linked to peak circulating GvH clone levels.

Graft tissue was processed to release intraepithelial and lamina propria lymphocytes. As concerns this clone: Its antigen is unknown.

Germline V gives CDR1 SGHNT, CDR2 YYREEE (reference sequence). The CDR3 loop spans 14 amino acids. V gave up 3 bases and J gave up 8 bases; unmatched junction bases: 8. Profiled with immunoSEQ multiplex PCR; TCRdb holds only in-frame clones, not every one. This table has around 17,000 clones, around 82% appearing once. The receptor was derived from a human patient who received an intestinal transplant, so some T cells may come from the graft donor. The sequencing here drew on ileum tissue, taken 17 days after transplant. The chain links TRBV5-4 to TRBJ2-1; 7 bases are a match to TRBD1. CDR3 sequence: CASSSWTGIDEQFF. CDR3 DNA sequence: TGTGCCAGCAGCTCCTGGACAGGTATCGATGAGCAGTTCTTC.